The 25 T cell receptor beta chains below come from one sample, sequenced in a study of cytomegalovirus exposure and HLA in healthy donors. The primer mix had 60 Vbeta and 13 Jbeta primers. The protocol was immunoSEQ multiplex PCR, while the TCRdb copy is restricted to in-frame clones and leaves out a portion. The table includes 150,000 or so clones, about four fifths detected once. The sequencing input was PBMCs. These receptors all stem from a woman younger than 35 in good health and CMV-seropositive.

The CDR3 nucleotides are TGTGCCAGCAGTAATGGACAGCCTGAAAATGAAGCTTTCTTT. Amino acids: CASSNGQPENEAFF. The genes are TRBV2 and TRBJ1-1, with a tentative D call TRBD1 (6 bases). Germline V gives CDR1 SNHLY, CDR2 FYNNEI. The CDR3 sequence is 14 residues long. V was cut by 5 bases and J by 7 bases, with 17 bases left in between.

The V call is TRBV19, the J call TRBJ1-5; possibly TRBD1 for D (5 bases). V lost 9 bases and J lost 15, with 18 bases in between. Looked up from germline, CDR1 is LNHDA and CDR2 is SQIVND (reference sequence). The CDR3 consists of 11 residues. CDR3 DNA sequence: TGTGCCAGCGCGGGGGAGGGACGGGCGCATTTT. It encodes CASAGEGRAHF.

J is TRBJ1-1 and V is TRBV5-1; 8 nucleotides match TRBD1. Germline assignment: CDR1 SGHRS and CDR2 YFSETQ. V lost 5 bases and J lost 3; bases outside the gene matches: 6. The CDR3 consists of 14 residues. CDR3 sequence (DNA): TGCGCCAGCAGGGGACAGGTGGGGGACACTGAAGCTTTCTTT. Protein product: CASRGQVGDTEAFF.

The chain combines TRBV5-1 with TRBJ1-1, with 8 bases aligning to TRBD1. Germline loops: CDR1 SGHRS, CDR2 YFSETQ. This CDR3 has 13 residues. Losses at the gene ends were 0 bases for V and 11 bases for J; bases not matched to a gene: 6. The CDR3 region is CASSLDRTGKAFF. CDR3 sequence (DNA): TGCGCCAGCAGCTTGGACAGGACAGGGAAGGCTTTCTTT.

The V call is TRBV5-1, the J call TRBJ2-1, with TRBD1 matching over 7 bases. Looked up from germline, CDR1 is SGHRS and CDR2 is YFSETQ. Losses at the gene ends were 1 base for V and 0 bases for J; bases not matched to a gene: 4. This CDR3 is built from 16 residues. CDR3 bases: TGCGCCAGCAGCTTGACGGGACAGAGCTCCTACAATGAGCAGTTCTTC. Translation gives CASSLTGQSSYNEQFF.

V usage is TRBV13 and J usage is TRBJ1-1; no definite D call. The V end lost 4 bases, the J end lost 5 bases, and 14 bases lay between the germline ends. Germline assignment: CDR1 PRHDT and CDR2 FYEKMQ (reference sequence). The CDR3 loop spans 14 amino acids. The CDR3 loop reads CASSSDKTLTEAFF. CDR3 in DNA: TGTGCCAGCAGCTCCGATAAAACTTTGACTGAAGCTTTCTTT.

This chain uses TRBV19 with TRBJ2-3; D may be TRBD1 (5 bases). V lost 6 bases, J lost 0 bases, and 22 bases lay in between. Looked up from germline, CDR1 is LNHDA and CDR2 is SQIVND (reference sequence). The length of the CDR3 is 18 residues. CDR3 coding DNA: TGTGCCAGTAGGCCTCACGTTGTAAGGGGATCTAGCACAGATACGCAGTATTTT. Translated, it gives CASRPHVVRGSSTDTQYF.

V is TRBV7-2 and J is TRBJ1-4, with D possibly matching TRBD1 (5 bases). Germline-derived CDR1 and CDR2 are SGHTA and FQGNSA. The CDR3 extends over 15 amino acids. V was pared by 5 bases and J by 0 bases, with 10 bases between. DNA of the CDR3: TGTGCCAGCAGCATTACAGGTCCAACTAATGAAAAACTGTTTTTT. Translating gives CASSITGPTNEKLFF. The full variable domain, its missing parts supplied by reference TRBV7-2 and TRBJ1-4, is GAGVSQSPSNKVTEKGKDVELRCDPISGHTALYWYRQSLGQGLEFLIYFQGNSAPDKSGLPSDRFSAERTGGSVSTLTIQRTQQEDSAVYLCASSITGPTNEKLFFGSGTQLSVL.

V usage is TRBV7-9 and J usage is TRBJ2-5; 7 bases map to TRBD1. This CDR3 is 13 amino acids long. Trimming at V came to 5 bases and at J to 5 bases, leaving 5 bases not matched to a gene. The germline CDR1 and CDR2 sequences are SEHNR and FQNEAQ (reference sequence). CDR3 bases: TGTGCCAGCAGCATAGTACAGGGGGAGACCCAGTACTTC. Protein: CASSIVQGETQYF.

The V call is TRBV4-1, the J call TRBJ2-1; 12 bases fit TRBD1. V shed 1 base, J shed 10 bases, and the junction held 11 bases outside the gene matches. The V gene's germline CDR1 is MGHRA and CDR2 YSYEKL. The CDR3 length is 17 residues. CDR3 sequence reads: CASSQVNRDRGLGEQFF. CDR3 DNA sequence: TGCGCCAGCAGCCAAGTAAACCGGGACAGGGGGCTGGGGGAGCAGTTCTTC.

This chain joins TRBV2 and TRBJ1-2; 8 positions match TRBD1. The CDR3 covers 16 residues. The junction had 7 bases not matched to a gene; V was cut back by 0 bases and J by 4 bases. The germline CDR1 and CDR2 sequences are SNHLY and FYNNEI. CDR3 DNA: TGTGCCAGCAGTGAAGCCGGGGGACAGGAGGGCTATGGCTACACCTTC. Its protein is CASSEAGGQEGYGYTF.

The V and J genes are TRBV19 and TRBJ1-3; 7 bases agree with TRBD1. CDR1 and CDR2 from the germline V gene are LNHDA and SQIVND (reference sequence). The CDR3 is 14 residues long. J gave up 0 bases and V 6 bases, and 2 bases lay outside the gene matches. The CDR3 spells CASSDRASGNTIYF. In nucleotides, the CDR3 is TGTGCCAGTAGCGACAGGGCCTCTGGAAACACCATATATTTT.

The CDR3, as DNA: TGCAGCGTTGAAGCGGACGGGGGCACTGAAGCTTTCTTT. Its protein is CSVEADGGTEAFF. The chain links TRBV29-1 to TRBJ1-1, with D possibly TRBD1 on 5 matching bases. V was clipped by 1 base and J by 4 bases, with 10 bases between them. The CDR3 extends over 13 amino acids. Per germline, CDR1 SQVTM and CDR2 ANQGSEA. Full variable domain (outside the CDR3, taken from reference TRBV29-1 and TRBJ1-1): SAVISQKPSRDICQRGTSLTIQCQVDSQVTMMFWYRQQPGQSLTLIATANQGSEATYESGFVIDKFPISRPNLTFSTLTVSNMSPEDSSIYLCSVEADGGTEAFFGQGTRLTVV.

This chain links TRBV11-3 with TRBJ2-1, with 7 bases matching TRBD2. V lost 5 bases to trimming and J lost 0 bases; unmatched junction nucleotides: 4. The germline gives CDR1 SGHNT, CDR2 YENEEA. The CDR3 sequence is 15 residues long. The CDR3 loop reads CASSLRTSSYNEQFF. CDR3 DNA: TGTGCCAGCAGCCTAAGGACTAGCTCCTACAATGAGCAGTTCTTC.

Only a few counts were recorded for this clone. The CDR3 loop is CASSSGQGVEKLFF. CDR3 nucleotides: TGTGCCAGCAGCTCGGGACAGGGGGTAGAAAAACTGTTTTTT. The chain combines TRBV4-2 with TRBJ1-4; 11 nucleotides agree with TRBD1. V lost 5 bases to trimming and J lost 8 bases; unmatched junction nucleotides: 4. CDR3 length: 14 residues. Germline lookup yields CDR1 LGHNA and CDR2 YNFKEQ.

This clone showed up just a few times. The chain employs TRBV9 and TRBJ1-4, with D tentatively TRBD1 (5 bases). V gave up 4 bases and J gave up 4 bases, with 14 bases separating them. Germline V CDR1 and CDR2: SGDLS, YYNGEE. This CDR3 has 15 residues. This chain's CDR3 is CASSPPGRGNEKLFF. The CDR3 bases are TGTGCCAGCAGCCCCCCAGGGCGGGGTAATGAAAAACTGTTTTTT.

V is TRBV11-2 and J is TRBJ2-1, with 10 bases identical to TRBD2. The ends lost 1 base at V and 4 bases at J; junction bases unmatched: 13. Per the germline V gene, CDR1 is SGHAT and CDR2 is FQNNGV. This CDR3 comprises 19 residues. The CDR3 nucleotides are TGTGCCAGCAGCTTAGTAGTAGTGGAACTAGCGGGGAAATACAATGAGCAGTTCTTC. It is translated as CASSLVVVELAGKYNEQFF.

This clone was seen only once. The chain joins TRBV5-1 to TRBJ1-1, with 7 bases identical to TRBD1. Trimming removed 0 bases from V and 0 bases from J; junction bases left unmatched: 11. Germline lookup yields CDR1 SGHRS and CDR2 YFSETQ. This CDR3 is 18 amino acids long. Here the CDR3 reads CASSLGFVTGRMNTEAFF. CDR3 nucleotides: TGCGCCAGCAGCTTGGGTTTTGTGACAGGGCGGATGAACACTGAAGCTTTCTTT.

The chain has TRBV4-1 and TRBJ1-4; 10 bases line up with TRBD1. The CDR3 covers 16 residues. The V gene end was trimmed by 1 base and the J gene end by 7 bases; junction bases not matched to a gene: 6. Per germline, CDR1 MGHRA and CDR2 YSYEKL. The CDR3 loop is CASSQGQGAVGEKLFF. CDR3 DNA: TGCGCCAGCAGCCAAGGACAGGGGGCGGTTGGTGAAAAACTGTTTTTT.

This clone showed up just once. One end of the junction is discordant with germline, which a read error may explain. This chain links TRBV2 with TRBJ2-5, with D tentatively TRBD2 (6 bases). This CDR3 has 12 residues. The V gene's germline CDR1 is SNHLY and CDR2 FYNNEI. The DNA for the CDR3 is TGCGTCGGTCTAGCGAACCAAGAGACCCAGTACTTC. This translates into CVGLANQETQYF.

The genes are TRBV7-8 and TRBJ2-3, with D possibly matching TRBD1 (5 bases). Trimming removed 5 bases at V and 3 bases at J, with 18 bases between. The CDR3 extends over 16 amino acids. Germline lookup yields CDR1 SGHVS and CDR2 FQNEAQ. In nucleotides, the CDR3 is TGTGCCAGCAGCCCTCGGTTGGGCAGGGCTACAGATACGCAGTATTTT. It is translated as CASSPRLGRATDTQYF.

The chain combines TRBV6-5 with TRBJ2-5, with D possibly TRBD2 on 6 matching bases. With the DNA end fitting TRBJ2-7 better, the J assignment may be wrong. Per the germline V gene, CDR1 is MNHEY and CDR2 is SVGAGI. The CDR3 consists of 15 residues. CDR3 bases: TGTGCCAGCAGTTCCACCGGGACTGCCCCCTACGAGCAGTACTTC. The encoded protein is CASSSTGTAPYEQYF.

This clone was seen only a few times. The rearrangement links TRBV27 to TRBJ2-7; D is perhaps TRBD1 (6 bases). Germline V gene data show CDR1 as MNHEY and CDR2 as SMNVEV (reference sequence). Trimming left V 3 bases short and J 2 bases short, with 11 bases between. The CDR3 contains 14 residues. CDR3 loop: CASSFDDRPYEQYF. CDR3 DNA: TGTGCCAGCAGTTTTGATGACAGGCCCTACGAGCAGTACTTC.

The chain carries TRBV5-6 and TRBJ2-7; 9 bases align to TRBD1. V was pared by 2 bases and J by 6 bases, with 15 bases of the junction left unmatched. Germline assignment: CDR1 SGHDT and CDR2 YYEEEE. This CDR3 spans 17 amino acids. The CDR3 DNA sequence: TGTGCCAGCAGCTTAAGGGTGTTCGGGACAGGGCTTTTCGAGCAGTACTTC. Translation gives CASSLRVFGTGLFEQYF.

On this clone itself: The germline gene is not matched at one end of the junction; a read error may be the cause. The CDR3 here is CAGRDTHSGNTIYF. CDR3 sequence (DNA): TGTGCCGGCAGGGACACGCACTCTGGAAACACCATATATTTT. The J gene is TRBJ1-3, the V gene TRBV2; TRBD1 is a possible D gene (6 bases). The CDR3 consists of 14 residues. Germline CDR1 SNHLY, CDR2 FYNNEI.